This record concerns one TCR beta chain sequence. Repertoires were generated with immunoSEQ multiplex PCR, while TCRdb's copy carries only in-frame clones and drops some. The table lists some 2,400,000 clones, about 94% of them singletons, with 0.13% in the top ten. From germline, CDR1 is MGHDK and CDR2 SYGVNS. Trimming left V 6 bases short and J 0 bases short, with 15 bases between. The CDR3 consists of 15 residues. The data stem from a study of shared clonotypes between healthy human individuals. This TCR came from a man between 18 and 29 years old in good health. The sequenced sample was naive CD4+ T cells sorted from blood. Subset defined: CD45RA+ positively selected. The chain recombines TRBV25-1 with TRBJ2-7, with D possibly matching TRBD2 (6 bases). The CDR3 loop reads CASSSSRGLSYEQYF. The CDR3 region has the DNA TGTGCCAGCAGCTCGTCGCGGGGTCTCTCCTACGAGCAGTACTTC.